This T cell receptor (beta chain) was identified in a study of blood T cell repertoires in COVID-19. Study at large: Some COVID-19 samples were acute and others convalescent; all came from the United States, Italy and Spain. T cells, B-cell-depleted T cells, or PBMCs supplied cDNA or gDNA.

This clone has just one count. In the source study's methods: From reference gene primer amplification, estimates of nucleated cell counts were derived. Profiled with immunoSEQ multiplex PCR; TCRdb holds only in-frame clones, not every one. The DNA gave D and trimming, while V, J and clone size come from that table. In the table there are around 16,000 clones, about 90% of which are singletons. CDR1 is KGHDR and CDR2 is SFDVKD in the germline V gene. V shed 4 bases and J shed 4 bases, with 12 bases lying between them. The CDR3 is 14 residues long. What was sequenced was peripheral blood. The chain carries TRBV24-1 and TRBJ1-2; maybe TRBD1 (6 bases). This clonotype originated in a human donor in a cohort sampled during active COVID-19. The CDR3 protein is CATSDLRQAYGYTF. For the CDR3, the DNA is TGTGCCACCAGTGACCTCCGACAGGCCTATGGCTACACCTTC.